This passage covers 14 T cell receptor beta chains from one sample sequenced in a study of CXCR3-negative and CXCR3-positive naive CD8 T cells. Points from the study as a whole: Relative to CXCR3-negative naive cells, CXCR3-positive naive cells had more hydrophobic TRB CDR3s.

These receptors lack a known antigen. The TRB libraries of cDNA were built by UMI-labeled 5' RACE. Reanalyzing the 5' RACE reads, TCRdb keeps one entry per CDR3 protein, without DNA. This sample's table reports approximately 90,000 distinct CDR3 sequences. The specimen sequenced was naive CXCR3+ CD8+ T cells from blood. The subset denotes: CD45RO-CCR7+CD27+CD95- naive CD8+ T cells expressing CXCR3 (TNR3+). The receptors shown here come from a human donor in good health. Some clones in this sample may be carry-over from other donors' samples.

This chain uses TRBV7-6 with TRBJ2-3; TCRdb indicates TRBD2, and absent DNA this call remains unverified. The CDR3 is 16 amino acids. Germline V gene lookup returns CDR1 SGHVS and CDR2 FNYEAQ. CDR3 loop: CASSLISGGSIDTQYF.

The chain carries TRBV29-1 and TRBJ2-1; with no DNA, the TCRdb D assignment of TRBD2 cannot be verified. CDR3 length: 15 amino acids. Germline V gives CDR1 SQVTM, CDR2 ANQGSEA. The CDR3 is CSVDTSGSTYNEQFF.

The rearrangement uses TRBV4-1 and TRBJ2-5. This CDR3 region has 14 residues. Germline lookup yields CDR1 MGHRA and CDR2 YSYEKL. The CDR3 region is CASSQAESEETQYF.

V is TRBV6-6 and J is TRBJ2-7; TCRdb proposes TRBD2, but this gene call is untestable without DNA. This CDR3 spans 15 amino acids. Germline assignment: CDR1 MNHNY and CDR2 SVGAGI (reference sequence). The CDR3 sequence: CASSYDAGLRYEQYF.

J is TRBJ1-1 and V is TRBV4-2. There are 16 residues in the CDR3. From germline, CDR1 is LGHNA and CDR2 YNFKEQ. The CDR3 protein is CASSQDEGITKPEAFF.

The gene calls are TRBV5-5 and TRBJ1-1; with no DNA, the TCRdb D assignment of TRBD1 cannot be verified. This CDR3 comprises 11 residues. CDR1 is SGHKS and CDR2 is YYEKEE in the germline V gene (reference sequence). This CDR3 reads CASSFQGPLIF. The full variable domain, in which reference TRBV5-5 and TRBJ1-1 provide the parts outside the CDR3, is DAGVTQSPTHLIKTRGQQVTLRCSPISGHKSVSWYQQVLGQGPQFIFQYYEKEERGRGNFPDRFSARQFPNYSSELNVNALLLGDSALYLCASSFQGPLIFGQGTRLTVV.

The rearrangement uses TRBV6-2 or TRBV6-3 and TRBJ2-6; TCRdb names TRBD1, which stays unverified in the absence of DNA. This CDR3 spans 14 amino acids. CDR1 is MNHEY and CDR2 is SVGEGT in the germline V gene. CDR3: CASSWTAGANVLTF.

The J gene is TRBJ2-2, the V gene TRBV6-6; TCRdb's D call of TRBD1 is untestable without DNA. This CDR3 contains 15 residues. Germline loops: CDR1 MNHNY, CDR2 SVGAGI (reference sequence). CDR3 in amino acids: CASSLKGADTGELFF.

This CDR3 reads CASSLEREVQETQYF. The chain uses TRBV5-6 and TRBJ2-5. Per germline, CDR1 SGHDT and CDR2 YYEEEE. This CDR3 is built from 15 residues.

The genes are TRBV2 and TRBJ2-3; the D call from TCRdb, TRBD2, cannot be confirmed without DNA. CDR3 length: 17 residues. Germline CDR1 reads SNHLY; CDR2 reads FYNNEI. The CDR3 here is CASSESPIPADTDTQYF.

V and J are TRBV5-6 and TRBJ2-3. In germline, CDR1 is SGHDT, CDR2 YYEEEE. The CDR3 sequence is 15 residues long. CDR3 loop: CASSLQRPSTDTQYF.

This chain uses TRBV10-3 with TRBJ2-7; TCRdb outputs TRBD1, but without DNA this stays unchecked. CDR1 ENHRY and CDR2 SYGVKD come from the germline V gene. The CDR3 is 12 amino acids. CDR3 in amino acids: CAIMTGADEQYF.

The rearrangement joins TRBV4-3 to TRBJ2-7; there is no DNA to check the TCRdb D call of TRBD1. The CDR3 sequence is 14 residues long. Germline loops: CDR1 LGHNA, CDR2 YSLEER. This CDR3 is CASSQDRDGSEQYF.

This chain's CDR3 is CSVAGDTEAFF. The chain joins TRBV29-1 to TRBJ1-1. CDR3 length: 11 amino acids. The germline CDR1 and CDR2 sequences are SQVTM and ANQGSEA.